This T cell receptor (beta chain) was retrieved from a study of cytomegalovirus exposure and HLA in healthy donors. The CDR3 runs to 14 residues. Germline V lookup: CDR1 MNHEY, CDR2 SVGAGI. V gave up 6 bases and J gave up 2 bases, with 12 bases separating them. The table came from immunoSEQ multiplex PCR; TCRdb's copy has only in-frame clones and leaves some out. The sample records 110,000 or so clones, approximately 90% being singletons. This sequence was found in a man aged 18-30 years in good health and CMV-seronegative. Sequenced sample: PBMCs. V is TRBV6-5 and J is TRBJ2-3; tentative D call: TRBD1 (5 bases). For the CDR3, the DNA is TGTGCCAGCAGAGAGGAAGGGGACACAGATACGCAGTATTTT. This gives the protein CASREEGDTDTQYF.